These T cell receptor beta chains were read from a single sample in a study of CD8 T cells in Susac syndrome. TCRdb re-analysed the immunoSEQ multiplex PCR reads in MiXCR, keeping a single row per CDR3 protein. The table lists about 150,000 distinct CDR3 sequences, approximately 94% of them singletons. The material sequenced was CD8+ T cells from PBMCs. The receptors shown here come from a human donor with multiple sclerosis. Both conserved end residues are part of each CDR3. Some rows have no size entry. The others give once, few or many, or a class for an expanded clone.

V	J	size	CDR3
TRBV3-1	TRBJ2-1	.	CASRPRSSGAYNEQFF
TRBV13	TRBJ2-7	.	CASTHGAGYEQYF
TRBV27	TRBJ2-7	.	CASRPTGLRYEQYF
TRBV6-1	TRBJ2-5	.	CASSPLGGGIEETQYF
TRBV5-1	TRBJ2-3	.	CASSLKGTQDTQYF
TRBV5-1	TRBJ2-7	.	CASSLRLAYEQYF
TRBV20-1	TRBJ2-1	.	CSASSAGASYNEQFF
TRBV4-1	TRBJ2-1	.	CASRGQGPNEQFF
TRBV7-9	TRBJ2-5	.	CASSHTETQYF
TRBV6-6	TRBJ2-4	.	CASSYSAGQDIQYF
TRBV6-4	TRBJ2-1	.	CASSDSPENEQFF
TRBV6-6	TRBJ2-7	.	CASSYQGQGHYEQYF
TRBV28	TRBJ2-7	.	CASSSQTSWPSSYEQYF
TRBV28	TRBJ2-7	.	CASSPDRGRYEQYF
TRBV18	TRBJ1-2	.	CASSTPGQPNYGYTF
TRBV25-1	TRBJ1-5	.	CASSEYGTDSNQPQHF
TRBV30	TRBJ2-1	.	CACTDQGVRGFVAPSYNEQFF
TRBV6-6	TRBJ2-1	.	CASRLSGSSYNEQFF
TRBV20-1	TRBJ1-4	.	CSVSGFATNEKLFF
TRBV29-1	TRBJ1-1	.	CSVAQNTEAFF
TRBV30	TRBJ2-3	.	CAWAGVAPLDTQYF
TRBV30	TRBJ2-7	.	CAWGAYEQYF
TRBV5-6	TRBJ1-4	.	CASSLGHMVEKLFF
TRBV14	TRBJ2-7	.	CASSQVPANEQYF
TRBV27	TRBJ1-2	once	CASSLGRASNYGYTF
TRBV30	TRBJ2-1	.	CAWSLGGEQFF
TRBV15	TRBJ1-6	.	CATSRDRGAGSPLHF
TRBV6-2/TRBV6-3	TRBJ1-5	.	CASSYEAGAGQPQHF
TRBV6-5	TRBJ2-1	.	CASSFRTSGVYNEQFF
TRBV20-1	TRBJ1-2	.	CSARNRLDYGYTF
TRBV7-8	TRBJ2-7	.	CASSLGVWDYEQYF